Presented here are 18 T cell receptor beta chains from one specimen sequenced in a study of cytotoxic CD8 clonotypes in ibrutinib-treated CLL. The repertoire was sequenced with immunoSEQ multiplex PCR; TCRdb's copy has only in-frame clones and lacks some. The sample has some 25,000 clones; approximately 71% are singletons. The source was PBMCs, collected at disease progression, from a patient treated with ibrutinib. The receptor set was obtained from a human donor with chronic lymphocytic leukemia.

V is TRBV10-3 and J is TRBJ2-6; the D gene could be TRBD1 or TRBD2 (5 bases each). Germline values: CDR1 ENHRY, CDR2 SYGVKD. This CDR3 region has 17 residues. V was pared by 3 bases and J by 4 bases, with 16 bases between. CDR3 amino acids: CAISESGTRTGANVLTF. The CDR3 DNA reads TGTGCCATCAGTGAATCCGGGACCCGGACCGGGGCCAACGTCCTGACTTTC.

The chain joins TRBV9 to TRBJ1-4; perhaps TRBD1 as D (5 bases). Germline V CDR1 and CDR2: SGDLS, YYNGEE. The length of the CDR3 is 13 residues. Trimming left V 2 bases short and J 8 bases short, with 10 bases between. The CDR3 sequence: CASSVQGGEKLFF. Here the CDR3 DNA reads TGTGCCAGCAGCGTGCAGGGTGGGGAAAAACTGTTTTTT.

This CDR3 reads CASSYNAEFYEQYF. In DNA form, the CDR3 reads TGCGCCAGCAGCTACAACGCGGAGTTCTACGAGCAGTACTTC. The chain uses TRBV4-1 and TRBJ2-7; no clear D. The V gene lost 5 bases and the J gene lost 3 bases, with 14 bases spanning the gap. Germline assignment: CDR1 MGHRA and CDR2 YSYEKL. The CDR3 covers 14 residues.

V gene TRBV7-8 combines with J gene TRBJ2-1; TRBD2 matches at 7 bases. V lost 4 bases to trimming and J lost 2 bases; unmatched junction nucleotides: 5. The V gene's germline CDR1 is SGHVS and CDR2 FQNEAQ. The CDR3 length is 15 residues. The chain's CDR3 is CASSSTGGAYNEQFF. The DNA for the CDR3 is TGTGCCAGCAGCTCAACGGGGGGAGCCTACAATGAGCAGTTCTTC.

The gene calls are TRBV4-1 and TRBJ1-1; D is unresolved. CDR1 MGHRA and CDR2 YSYEKL come from the germline V gene. This CDR3 has 13 amino acids. V lost 1 base and J 7 bases, leaving 10 bases between the germline ends. CDR3 sequence reads: CASSQGAAYEAFF. CDR3 nucleotide sequence: TGCGCCAGCAGCCAAGGGGCGGCTTATGAAGCTTTCTTT.

This rearrangement joins TRBV5-1 to TRBJ2-5, with D maybe TRBD1 (5 bases). Germline V lookup: CDR1 SGHRS, CDR2 YFSETQ. CDR3 length: 16 amino acids. Trimming left V 0 bases short and J 5 bases short, with 17 bases between. The CDR3 DNA reads TGCGCCAGCAGCTTGGCCCGTGGCAGGGTCGACGAGACCCAGTACTTC. Translated, it gives CASSLARGRVDETQYF.

The chain carries TRBV18 and TRBJ2-2; no definite D call. V lost 4 bases, J lost 0 bases, and 3 bases lay in between. Germline CDR1 reads KGHSH; CDR2 reads LQKENI. The CDR3 runs 13 residues. CDR3 region: CASSLPNTGELFF. The CDR3 DNA reads as TGTGCCAGCTCACTACCGAACACCGGGGAGCTGTTTTTT.

The chain joins TRBV7-9 to TRBJ1-1, with TRBD1 matching over 9 bases. Germline V gives CDR1 SEHNR, CDR2 FQNEAQ (reference sequence). V lost 5 bases, J lost 3 bases, and 13 bases stayed unmatched. The CDR3 consists of 17 residues. As DNA, the CDR3 is TGTGCCAGCAGCACTCCCGGGACAGGGAAGAGGGACACTGAAGCTTTCTTT. Amino acid sequence: CASSTPGTGKRDTEAFF.

The J gene is TRBJ1-1, the V gene TRBV18; D is unclear. The ends were cut back, 4 bases at V and 0 bases at J, with 3 bases in the middle. This CDR3 has 12 amino acids. Germline values: CDR1 KGHSH, CDR2 LQKENI. The CDR3 region is CASSHVNTEAFF. CDR3 coding DNA: TGTGCCAGCTCACATGTGAACACTGAAGCTTTCTTT.

The chain combines TRBV9 with TRBJ2-1; D is unclear. Per the germline V gene, CDR1 is SGDLS and CDR2 is YYNGEE. Between the trimmed V and J ends, which lost 0 bases and 7 bases, there was a span of 14 bases. CDR3 size: 15 residues. The CDR3 loop reads CASSVDGLGRNEQFF. CDR3 nucleotides: TGTGCCAGCAGCGTAGACGGGCTCGGAAGGAATGAGCAGTTCTTC.

The chain recombines TRBV2 with TRBJ1-6; D not certain. The length of the CDR3 is 11 residues. Germline V gene lookup returns CDR1 SNHLY and CDR2 FYNNEI. V lost 4 bases and J 10 bases, leaving 5 bases between the germline ends. The CDR3 DNA reads TGTGCCAGCAGTGTGGACTCACCCCTCCACTTT. As protein: CASSVDSPLHF.

The chain links TRBV7-9 to TRBJ2-2; 9 bases are a match to TRBD2. Germline values: CDR1 SEHNR, CDR2 FQNEAQ (reference sequence). V gave up 7 bases and J gave up 6 bases; unmatched junction bases: 12. This CDR3 has 16 amino acids. The CDR3 DNA reads as TGTGCCAGCATCAAGAGCGGGGGGCCGAGGGCCGGGGAGCTGTTTTTT. Protein: CASIKSGGPRAGELFF.

The sample holds a few counts of this clone. This sequence joins TRBV6-1 and TRBJ2-7, with 11 positions matching TRBD2. Trimming removed 4 bases from V and 0 bases from J; junction bases left unmatched: 5. The germline V gene has CDR1 MNHNS and CDR2 SASEGT. The CDR3 runs to 16 residues. CDR3 sequence reads: CASSASTSGVSYEQYF. CDR3 nucleotide sequence: TGTGCCAGCAGTGCCTCGACTAGCGGGGTCTCCTACGAGCAGTACTTC.

The chain links TRBV13 to TRBJ1-1, with 7 bases matching TRBD1. Germline-derived CDR1 and CDR2 are PRHDT and FYEKMQ (reference sequence). Trimming cost V 3 bases and J 1 base; bases outside gene matches: 8. The CDR3 contains 16 residues. CDR3: CASSFLQGGPNTEAFF. CDR3 in DNA: TGTGCCAGCAGCTTCTTACAAGGGGGCCCGAACACTGAAGCTTTCTTT.

This chain connects TRBV4-1 to TRBJ1-5, with 7 bases identical to TRBD1. The germline CDR1 and CDR2 sequences are MGHRA and YSYEKL. The CDR3 is 17 residues long. Unmatched junction bases numbered 8, after V lost 0 bases and J lost 3 bases. The CDR3 sequence is CASSQDPGGLFNQPQHF. For the CDR3, the DNA is TGCGCCAGCAGCCAAGATCCAGGGGGATTATTCAATCAGCCCCAGCATTTT.

V is TRBV19 and J is TRBJ2-1; 16 nucleotides match TRBD2. V dropped 2 bases and J dropped 7; count of bases not matched to a gene: 11. CDR1 and CDR2 (germline): LNHDA, SQIVND (reference sequence). The CDR3 is made up of 19 amino acids. CDR3 nucleotide sequence: TGTGCCAGTAGTATATGGGCCCCGGGACTAGCGGGGGGGCGTAATGAGCAGTTCTTC. It codes for CASSIWAPGLAGGRNEQFF.

V and J are TRBV29-1 and TRBJ2-1; a weak D match, TRBD1 (6 bases). V lost 4 bases, J lost 5 bases, and 15 bases lay in between. The CDR3 length is 14 residues. Germline loops: CDR1 SQVTM, CDR2 ANQGSEA. The CDR3 sequence: CSVAQGIRDNEQFF. The CDR3 DNA reads TGCAGCGTTGCTCAGGGGATTAGGGACAATGAGCAGTTCTTC.

This chain joins TRBV12-5 and TRBJ2-1; 7 bases line up with TRBD1. The V and J ends lost 0 bases and 10 bases, in that order; junction bases with no gene match: 6. CDR1 and CDR2 (germline): LGHNT, FRNRAP. The CDR3 loop spans 14 amino acids. The CDR3 DNA reads as TGTGCTAGTGGTTTGGTAGAAGGGGGCTGGGAGCAGTTCTTC. Its protein is CASGLVEGGWEQFF.